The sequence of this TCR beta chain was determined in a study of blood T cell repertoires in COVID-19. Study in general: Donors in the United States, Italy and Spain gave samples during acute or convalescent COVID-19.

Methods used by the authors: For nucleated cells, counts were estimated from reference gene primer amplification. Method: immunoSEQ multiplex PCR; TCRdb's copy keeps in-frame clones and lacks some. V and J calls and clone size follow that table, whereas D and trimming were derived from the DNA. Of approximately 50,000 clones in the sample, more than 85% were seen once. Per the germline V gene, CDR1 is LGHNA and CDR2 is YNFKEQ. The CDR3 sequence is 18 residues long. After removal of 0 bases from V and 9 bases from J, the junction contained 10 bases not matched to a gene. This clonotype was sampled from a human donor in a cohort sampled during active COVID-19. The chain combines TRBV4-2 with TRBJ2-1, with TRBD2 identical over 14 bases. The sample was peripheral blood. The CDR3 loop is CASSQEVPGLAGVVEQFF. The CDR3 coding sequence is TGTGCCAGCAGCCAAGAAGTACCGGGACTAGCGGGAGTGGTTGAGCAGTTCTTC.